This T cell receptor (beta chain) was recorded in a study of Ad26.COV2.S vaccination and SARS-CoV-2 variants (dated by TCRdb to the early 2020s). For context, the study as a whole: Vaccine-arm donors were drawn from COV1001, a multicentre, randomized, double-blind, placebo-controlled phase I-IIa trial of Ad26.COV2.S in healthy adults. Trial participants were randomized into five groups of five, in which low-dose or high-dose Ad26.COV2.S was given once or twice, or placebo was given on both occasions. Investigators remained blinded to trial group allocation during experiments and outcome assessment. The specificity and breadth of SARS-CoV-2-reactive T cell receptors after Ad26.COV2.S vaccination were assessed by TCRbeta repertoire sequencing. Ad26.COV2.S was administered intramuscularly at a dose of 5x10^10 or 1x10^11 viral particles, either as one shot or as two shots given 56 days apart. A total of 32 samples were included in the TCR-sequenced set, comprising around 20 Ad26.COV2.S vaccine recipients, 5 placebo recipients and 8 SARS-CoV-2 convalescent individuals. On the study overall, not on this receptor specifically: Higher spike-specific TCR breadth was observed in Ad26.COV2.S recipients than in placebo recipients (P = 0.0014). After vaccination, spike-specific CD8+ and CD4+ T cell responses were reported to show substantial breadth. It was noted by the authors that total T cell responses may have been underestimated by the TCR breadth and depth analyses. Vaccine and placebo recipients had comparable non-spike TCR breadth, which fits with the vaccine containing only spike. Comparing responses between vaccine doses or regimens was not something the study was powered to do.

CDR1 and CDR2 (SEHNR, FQNEAQ) derive from the germline V gene (reference sequence). Inclusive of the bounding cysteine and phenylalanine, the CDR3 is 15 residues long. Only the CDR3 DNA is retained, 45 bases long and in frame from the first base. Between the V and J ends, shortened by 2 bases and 12 bases respectively, the junction contains 19 bases. The sample's treatment or condition label, decoded: 15 to 20 received Ad26.COV2.S at low or high dose, single or two shots; several received placebo; per-sample allocation not given. For vaccine and placebo recipients, the sequenced repertoires came from samples collected on day 63 after the first injection. In Cohort 1b, 20 to 25 adults aged 18-55 years were enrolled at a single site in Boston, USA, between 29 July and 7 August 2020. Ad26.COV2.S was a replication-incompetent adenovirus type 26 vector expressing a prefusion-stabilized SARS-CoV-2 spike protein from the original Wuhan strain.

This clone was seen a single time. There is no known antigen for this receptor. No base-level quality is on record; no much larger clone is a single base apart. The immunoSEQ Assay was used to sequence TCRbeta CDR3 regions. After extraction, genomic DNA underwent amplification by bias-controlled multiplex PCR, followed by high-throughput sequencing. In the paper's pipeline: To quantify the absolute abundance of every unique TCRbeta CDR3 region, sequences were collapsed and filtered. T cell fraction was estimated by normalizing TCRbeta template counts to usable DNA, with usable DNA measured through amplification of reference genes found in all nucleated cells. Repertoire TCRs were annotated as SARS-CoV-2-specific when V gene, CDR3 amino acid sequence and J gene were exactly matched to a known reactive TCR set. The reference SARS-CoV-2 TCR set came from MIRA and was filtered for enrichment in COVID-19-positive ImmuneCODE repertoires, removing public or cross-reactive TCRs. Drawing on the MIRA antigens, annotated TCRs were analysed further at the level of specific ORF or position within ORF. Depth was the summed frequency of annotated unique rearrangements, while breadth was defined as annotated unique rearrangements over total unique productive rearrangements. TCR breadth was compared between groups using two-sided Wilcoxon rank-sum tests. The table was pulled from immuneACCESS by TCRdb, which kept in-frame rearrangements only. Such tables lose some clones; where checked, under half of the loss comes from unresolved V genes, and the rest has no known cause. From that table come the V and J calls and clone size; the DNA was used to work out D and trimming. This sample comprises 300,000 to 400,000 clones, about 82% of them detected only once. The ten largest account for around 2% of the sample.

The chain is made from TRBV7-9 and TRBJ1-4; the D gene is possibly TRBD1, with 6 bases matching. The receptor was isolated from a person aged 18-60 years who received the Ad26.COV2.S COVID-19 vaccine or a placebo. Specimen: peripheral blood, collected in a trial of Ad26.COV2.S vaccine versus placebo. The DNA sequence reads TGTGCCAGCAGCTTACTACCGGGACACTCAGGGGAACTGTTTTTT. It specifies CASSLLPGHSGELFF.